The 9 T cell receptor beta chains in this list originate from one sample, sequenced in a study of Tregs in tolerant kidney transplant recipients. TCRdb's table, derived via immunoSEQ multiplex PCR, lists solely in-frame clones and lacks some. The table includes 40,000 to 50,000 clones, around 90% detected once. The sequenced sample consisted of Tregs from blood. The receptor source for this set is a human donor in good health.

This clone occurred once. The rearrangement links TRBV21-1 to TRBJ2-2; the table names TRBD2, a call not compared with the DNA. TRBV21-1 is listed as a pseudogene. The CDR3 length is 23 residues. For the CDR3, the DNA is TGTGCCAGCAGCAAAGACAGGGGGCGAAAGACTAGCGGGAGAGAGGAGGGCACCGGGGAGCTGTTTTTT. Translating gives CASSKDRGRKTSGREEGTGELFF.

This clone has just one count. The V call is TRBV7-2, the J call TRBJ2-3; 13 bases are shared with TRBD2. Trimming took 2 bases from V and 2 from J; bases not matched to a gene: 4. The CDR3 has 17 residues. The germline gives CDR1 SGHTA, CDR2 FQGNSA. CDR3 sequence reads: CASSLRTSGRATDTQYF. The CDR3 DNA sequence: TGTGCCAGCAGCTTACGCACTAGCGGGAGGGCCACAGATACGCAGTATTTT.

This rearrangement joins TRBV28 to TRBJ1-6; TRBD1 aligns across 8 bases. The CDR3 is 14 amino acids. Germline lookup yields CDR1 MDHEN and CDR2 SYDVKM. V was pared by 5 bases and J by 10 bases, with 7 bases of the junction left unmatched. The CDR3 is CASSTGQGVSPLHF. The CDR3 DNA sequence: TGTGCCAGCAGTACCGGACAGGGAGTCTCACCCCTCCACTTT.

The J gene is TRBJ1-2, the V gene TRBV6-1, with D possibly matching TRBD1 (5 bases). The germline gives CDR1 MNHNS, CDR2 SASEGT. The CDR3 sequence is 12 residues long. The germline V and J ends were trimmed by 8 bases and 7 bases, with 14 bases remaining between them. The CDR3 DNA reads TGTGCCAGCGGGACTCTAGAGACTGGCTACACCTTC. Residues: CASGTLETGYTF.

The chain links TRBV23-1 to TRBJ2-5, with 7 bases fitting TRBD1. TRBV23-1 is given ORF status, its function remaining uncertain. This CDR3 region has 15 residues. The J segment lost 7 bases and the V segment lost 5 bases, leaving 13 bases of the junction unmatched. CDR3 sequence: CASSKTGSRTGTQYF. The CDR3 DNA reads as TGCGCCAGCAGTAAGACAGGGAGTCGGACGGGGACCCAGTACTTC.

V usage is TRBV7-9 and J usage is TRBJ1-2, with D possibly being TRBD1 (5 bases). CDR1 and CDR2 (germline): SEHNR, FQNEAQ (reference sequence). V lost 1 base and J lost 3, with 12 bases in between. The CDR3 covers 15 residues. CDR3 region: CASSLDGGMYYGYTF. The CDR3 DNA sequence: TGTGCCAGCAGCTTAGATGGGGGGATGTACTATGGCTACACCTTC.

The chain couples TRBV10-2 to TRBJ1-5; 8 nucleotides match TRBD1. The V gene end was trimmed by 8 bases and the J gene end by 9 bases; junction bases not matched to a gene: 6. The CDR3 loop spans 12 amino acids. Germline-derived CDR1 and CDR2 are WSHSY and SAAADI. CDR3 residues: CASSGGGWPQHF. The CDR3 DNA sequence: TGCGCCAGCTCAGGGGGCGGGTGGCCCCAGCATTTT.

The V call is TRBV28, the J call TRBJ2-5; D remains ambiguous. V was shortened by 7 bases and J by 2 bases, with 20 bases between the two germline ends. The length of the CDR3 is 16 residues. The V gene's germline CDR1 is MDHEN and CDR2 SYDVKM. DNA for the CDR3: TGTGCCAGCACCCCCTTGTCAATTTGGGGACAAGAGACCCAGTACTTC. This encodes CASTPLSIWGQETQYF.

The chain joins TRBV6-5 to TRBJ2-7; 7 bases are shared with TRBD1. With 6 bases clipped from V and 1 base from J, the junction kept 9 bases outside the gene matches. The germline V gene has CDR1 MNHEY and CDR2 SVGAGI. This CDR3 region has 15 residues. The CDR3 DNA reads as TGTGCCAGCAGACGCGACAGGGAACAATCCTACGAGCAGTACTTC. As protein: CASRRDREQSYEQYF.